This T cell receptor beta chain appears in the sequencing data of a study of T cell clusters in autoimmune cytopenias. This clonotype is called medium-sized based on its frequency. This CDR3 contains 13 residues. Roughly 38,000 genome equivalents of blood DNA were amplified for TRB. TRB rearrangements were amplified by touch-down multiplex PCR with mixed TRB-A/B primers. Each CDR3 protein gets one entry in TCRdb, which reprocessed the multiplex PCR reads and gives no DNA. The sample data list approximately 10,000 distinct CDR3 sequences. V gene TRBV12-3 or TRBV12-4 combines with J gene TRBJ1-4; TCRdb proposes TRBD1, but this gene call is untestable without DNA. Sequenced material: peripheral blood. This clonotype was obtained from a human donor with an autoimmune cytopenia or autoimmune hepatitis (not recorded which). CDR3 residues: CASSFKGNEKLFF.